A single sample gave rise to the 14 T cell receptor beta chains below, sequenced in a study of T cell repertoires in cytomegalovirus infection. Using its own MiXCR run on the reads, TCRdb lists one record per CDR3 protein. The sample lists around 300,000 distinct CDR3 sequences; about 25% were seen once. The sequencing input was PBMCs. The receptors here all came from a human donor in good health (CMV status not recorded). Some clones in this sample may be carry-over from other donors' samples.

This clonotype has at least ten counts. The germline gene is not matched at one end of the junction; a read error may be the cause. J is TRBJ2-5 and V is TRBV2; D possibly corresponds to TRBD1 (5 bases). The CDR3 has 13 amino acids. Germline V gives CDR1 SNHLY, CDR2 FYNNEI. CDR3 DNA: TGCGCAGCGAGGTGGGGCAGTCAAGAGACCCAGTACTTC. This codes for CAARWGSQETQYF.

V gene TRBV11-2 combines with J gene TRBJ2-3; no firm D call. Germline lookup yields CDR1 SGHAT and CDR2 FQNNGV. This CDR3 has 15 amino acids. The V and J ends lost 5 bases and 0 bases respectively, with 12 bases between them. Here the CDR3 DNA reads TGTGCCAGCAGCCTCAGAGGATCTAGCACAGATACGCAGTATTTT. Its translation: CASSLRGSSTDTQYF.

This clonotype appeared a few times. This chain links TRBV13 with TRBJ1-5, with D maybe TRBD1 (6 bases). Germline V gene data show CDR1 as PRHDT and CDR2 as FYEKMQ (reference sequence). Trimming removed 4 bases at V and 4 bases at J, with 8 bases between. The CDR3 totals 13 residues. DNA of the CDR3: TGTGCCAGCAGCTACGGACAGAATCAGCCCCAGCATTTT. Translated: CASSYGQNQPQHF.

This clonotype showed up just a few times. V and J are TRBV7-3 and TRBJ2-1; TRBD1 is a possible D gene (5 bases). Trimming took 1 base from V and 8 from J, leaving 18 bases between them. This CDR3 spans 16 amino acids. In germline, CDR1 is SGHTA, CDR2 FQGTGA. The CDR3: CASSLSAQGSSDEQFF. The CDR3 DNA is TGTGCCAGCAGCTTAAGTGCCCAGGGATCTTCGGATGAGCAGTTCTTC.

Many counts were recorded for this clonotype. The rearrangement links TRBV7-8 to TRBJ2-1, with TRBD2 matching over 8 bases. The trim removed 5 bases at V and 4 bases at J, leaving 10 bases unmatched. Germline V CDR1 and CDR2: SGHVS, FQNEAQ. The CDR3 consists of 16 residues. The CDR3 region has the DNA TGTGCCAGCAGCACTTTTAGCGGGATTCGGTACAATGAGCAGTTCTTC. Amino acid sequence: CASSTFSGIRYNEQFF.

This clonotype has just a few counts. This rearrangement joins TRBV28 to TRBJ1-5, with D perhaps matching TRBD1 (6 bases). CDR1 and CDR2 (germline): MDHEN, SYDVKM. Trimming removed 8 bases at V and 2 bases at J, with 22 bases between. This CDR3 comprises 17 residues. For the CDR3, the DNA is TGTGCCAGCGCCTTAGAGGGGGGGAGCGCGGGCAATCAGCCCCAGCATTTT. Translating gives CASALEGGSAGNQPQHF.

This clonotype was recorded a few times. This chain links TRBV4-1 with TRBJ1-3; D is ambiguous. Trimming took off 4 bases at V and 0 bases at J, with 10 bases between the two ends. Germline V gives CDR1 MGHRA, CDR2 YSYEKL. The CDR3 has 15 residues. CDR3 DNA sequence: TGCGCCAGCAGCCCGCCTTTAAGCTCTGGAAACACCATATATTTT. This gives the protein CASSPPLSSGNTIYF.

CDR3 protein: CASGPGLFNQPQHF. The CDR3 DNA reads TGTGCCAGCGGACCGGGCCTCTTCAATCAGCCCCAGCATTTT. J is TRBJ1-5 and V is TRBV6-6, with D unclear. V lost 8 bases, J lost 3 bases, and 14 bases lay in between. CDR3 length: 14 amino acids. Germline assignment: CDR1 MNHNY and CDR2 SVGAGI (reference sequence).

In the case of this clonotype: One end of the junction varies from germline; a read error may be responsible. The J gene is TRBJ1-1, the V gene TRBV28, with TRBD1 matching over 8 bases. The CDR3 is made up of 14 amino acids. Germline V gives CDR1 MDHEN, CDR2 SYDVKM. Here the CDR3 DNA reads TGTGCCGGCAGTTTCGGACAGGGCGAAACTGAAGCTTTCTTT. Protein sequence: CAGSFGQGETEAFF.

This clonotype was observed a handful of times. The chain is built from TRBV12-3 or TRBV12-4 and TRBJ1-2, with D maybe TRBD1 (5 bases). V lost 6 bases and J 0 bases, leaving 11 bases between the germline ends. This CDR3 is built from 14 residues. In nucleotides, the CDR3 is TGTGCCAGCAGCCGGACGACAGCTAACTATGGCTACACCTTC. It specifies CASSRTTANYGYTF.

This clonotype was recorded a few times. CDR3 in amino acids: CASIRGNEQFF. The CDR3 DNA sequence: TGCGCCAGCATTCGTGGAAATGAGCAGTTCTTC. The rearrangement uses TRBV5-1 and TRBJ2-1; no firm D call. CDR3 length equals 11 residues. Germline CDR1 SGHRS, CDR2 YFSETQ. V was pared by 6 bases and J by 7 bases, with 8 bases between.

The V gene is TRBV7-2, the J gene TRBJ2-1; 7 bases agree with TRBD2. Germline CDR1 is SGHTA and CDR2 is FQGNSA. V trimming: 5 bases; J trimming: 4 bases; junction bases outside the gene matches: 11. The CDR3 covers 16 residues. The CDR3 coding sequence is TGTGCCAGCAGCCCCTCGTGGGGAGGGCCGTACAATGAGCAGTTCTTC. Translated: CASSPSWGGPYNEQFF.

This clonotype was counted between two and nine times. The CDR3 here is CASSLGDPGGPQHF. CDR3 coding DNA: TGTGCCAGCAGCTTAGGGGACCCGGGGGGGCCCCAGCATTTT. V usage is TRBV7-2 and J usage is TRBJ1-5, with D maybe TRBD1 (5 bases). Germline V gene lookup returns CDR1 SGHTA and CDR2 FQGNSA. CDR3 length equals 14 residues. With 1 base removed from V and 9 bases from J, the gap between germline ends came to 13 bases.

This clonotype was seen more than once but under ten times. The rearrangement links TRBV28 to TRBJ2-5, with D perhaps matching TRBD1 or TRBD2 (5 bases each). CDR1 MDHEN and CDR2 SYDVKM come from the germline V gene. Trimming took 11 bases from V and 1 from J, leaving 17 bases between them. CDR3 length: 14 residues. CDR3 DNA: TGTGCCGTAGGGGAGAGACTAACCCAAGAGACCCAGTACTTC. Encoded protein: CAVGERLTQETQYF.